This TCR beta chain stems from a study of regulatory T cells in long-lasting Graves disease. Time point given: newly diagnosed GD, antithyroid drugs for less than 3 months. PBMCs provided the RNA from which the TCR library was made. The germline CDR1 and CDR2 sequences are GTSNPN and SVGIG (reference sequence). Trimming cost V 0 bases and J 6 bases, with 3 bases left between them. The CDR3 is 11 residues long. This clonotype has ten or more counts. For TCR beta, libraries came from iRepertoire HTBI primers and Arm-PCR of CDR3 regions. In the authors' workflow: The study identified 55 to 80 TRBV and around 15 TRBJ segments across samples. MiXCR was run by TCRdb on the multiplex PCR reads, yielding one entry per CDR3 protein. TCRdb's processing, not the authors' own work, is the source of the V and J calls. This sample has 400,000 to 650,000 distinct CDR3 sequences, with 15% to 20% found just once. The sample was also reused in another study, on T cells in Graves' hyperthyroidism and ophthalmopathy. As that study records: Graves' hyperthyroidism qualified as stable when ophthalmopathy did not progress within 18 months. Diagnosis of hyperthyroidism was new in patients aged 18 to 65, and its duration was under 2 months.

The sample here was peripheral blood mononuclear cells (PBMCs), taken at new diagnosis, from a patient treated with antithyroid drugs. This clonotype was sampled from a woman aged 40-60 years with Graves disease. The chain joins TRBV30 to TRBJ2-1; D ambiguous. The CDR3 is CAWSVANEQFF. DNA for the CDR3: TGTGCCTGGAGTGTAGCCAATGAGCAGTTCTTC.